A single sample is the source of the 25 T cell receptor beta chains below, sequenced in a study of breast tumors, draining lymph nodes, adjacent tissues. TCRdb reprocessed the multiplex PCR reads via MiXCR and lists one record per CDR3 protein. The sample lists some 150,000 distinct CDR3 sequences; approximately 33% were seen once. Samples came from axillary lymph nodes draining the breast cancer. Sequenced: axillary lymph node tissue. Source of these receptors: a female donor with breast cancer. Some clones in this sample may be carry-over from other donors' samples.

Points on this clonotype: It may be a read error: a sequence one base away is much more abundant. The chain joins TRBV18 to TRBJ2-5; no reliable D call. Germline CDR1 and CDR2: KGHSH and LQKENI. CDR3 length: 11 residues. CDR3 protein: CANSQQETQYF. The CDR3, as DNA: TGTGCCAACTCACAGCAAGAGACCCAGTACTTC.

This clonotype was counted ten times or more. CDR3 nucleotides: TGTGCCAGCAGGGGGACTTTTCGTAACTCCTACGAGCAGTACTTC. Amino acid sequence: CASRGTFRNSYEQYF. The chain combines TRBV11-2 with TRBJ2-7, with a tentative D call TRBD2 (6 bases). This CDR3 has 15 residues. V was clipped by 6 bases and J by 0 bases, with 15 bases between them. Germline V gene sequence: CDR1 SGHAT, CDR2 FQNNGV.

For this clonotype: A junction end diverges from the germline sequence, so it may reflect a read error. The chain recombines TRBV2 with TRBJ1-5, with 7 nucleotides matching TRBD1. Germline V CDR1 and CDR2: SNHLY, FYNNEI. The CDR3 runs to 16 residues. CDR3 bases: TGTGCCAGCCCGGGGCCAGGGGGTCAAGGCAATCAGCCCCAGCATTTC. Translated: CASPGPGGQGNQPQHF.

Of note for this clonotype: Likely a read error: the CDR3 ends without its conserved phenylalanine or tryptophan. The gene calls are TRBV10-3 and TRBJ1-4; D gene unclear. This CDR3 comprises 14 residues. The germline V gene has CDR1 ENHRY and CDR2 SYGVKD. The CDR3 DNA reads TGTGCCGTCAGTGAGTCTTCAACTAATGAAAAACTGTTTTCT. Translation: CAVSESSTNEKLFS.

This clonotype showed up just once. This may come from a read error, since a much larger clone is one base off. The chain couples TRBV28 to TRBJ1-2; D uncertain. The CDR3 is made up of 14 amino acids. V lost 8 bases and J 2 bases, leaving 15 bases between the germline ends. Per the germline V gene, CDR1 is MDHEN and CDR2 is SYDVKM. The CDR3 DNA is TGTGCCAGCGGTCATCCCCGACAAAACTATGGCTACACCTTC. Protein: CASGHPRQNYGYTF.

The V call is TRBV25-1, the J call TRBJ1-6, with D possibly TRBD1 on 5 matching bases. The CDR3 extends over 15 amino acids. V dropped 5 bases and J dropped 6 bases, with 14 bases sitting between them. Germline-derived CDR1 and CDR2 are MGHDK and SYGVNS. CDR3 sequence (DNA): TGTGCCAGCAGTTCAAAGATGGGGGGTAATTCACCCCTCCACTTT. This encodes CASSSKMGGNSPLHF.

This clonotype was observed many times. At one end, the junction sequence differs from germline, possibly due to a read error. J is TRBJ2-5 and V is TRBV7-7; the match to TRBD1 covers 10 bases. CDR3 size: 15 residues. Germline V gives CDR1 SSHAT, CDR2 FNYEAQ (reference sequence). Written as DNA, the CDR3 is TGTGCTAGCAGCACAGAGACAGGGGGCTCAGGGACCCAGTACTTC. This translates into CASSTETGGSGTQYF.

This clonotype was detected many times. This may arise from a read error, as a much more abundant clone is one base away. The rearrangement joins TRBV7-7 to TRBJ2-5, with 16 bases that match TRBD2. CDR3 length equals 17 residues. Germline CDR1 reads SSHAT; CDR2 reads FNYEAQ (reference sequence). The CDR3 protein is CASSPGTSGGVKEPQYF. The CDR3 nucleotides are TGTGCTAGCAGTCCTGGGACTAGCGGGGGGGTAAAAGAGCCCCAGTACTTC.

This clonotype was detected only a few times. A single base separates this from a much larger clone, so it may be a read error. The V and J genes are TRBV20-1 and TRBJ2-1, with TRBD2 identical over 7 bases. Germline values: CDR1 DFQATT, CDR2 SNEGSKA (reference sequence). J was trimmed by 9 bases and V by 6 bases; bases with no gene match: 14. CDR3 length: 14 amino acids. The chain's CDR3 is CSALGGTGNTEQFF. The CDR3 DNA reads as TGCAGTGCCCTCGGGGGGACGGGAAACACTGAGCAGTTCTTC.

This clonotype was recorded at least ten times. The V gene is TRBV20-1, the J gene TRBJ2-2, with 7 bases fitting TRBD2. After removal of 3 bases from V and 0 bases from J, the junction contained 7 bases not matched to a gene. The CDR3 has 16 residues. The germline gives CDR1 DFQATT, CDR2 SNEGSKA (reference sequence). The chain's CDR3 is CSARAAGLSNTGELFF. As DNA, the CDR3 is TGCAGTGCTAGGGCTGCGGGACTATCGAACACCGGGGAGCTGTTTTTT.

The table lists this clonotype with a few counts. A much bigger clone sits one base away, suggesting this may be a read error. The chain couples TRBV6-5 to TRBJ1-2; D unresolved. The CDR3 runs 13 residues. Germline V CDR1 and CDR2: MNHEY, SVGAGI. CDR3 loop: CASSLTTNYGYAF. Written as DNA, the CDR3 is TGTGCCAGCAGTTTGACAACTAACTATGGCTACGCCTTC.

A word on this clonotype: Germline is not matched at one junction end, which may reflect a read error. V is TRBV7-2 and J is TRBJ1-1, with no clear D. This CDR3 comprises 12 residues. Germline V gene sequence: CDR1 SGHTA, CDR2 FQGNSA. The CDR3 bases are TGTGCCAGCGGCTTTGGAAACACTGAAGCTTTCTTT. This encodes CASGFGNTEAFF.

In this sample, this clonotype turned up many times. The chain joins TRBV2 to TRBJ2-5; D possibly corresponds to TRBD2 (6 bases). V lost 6 bases and J 5 bases, leaving 10 bases between the germline ends. CDR1 and CDR2 (germline): SNHLY, FYNNEI. This CDR3 comprises 12 residues. DNA for the CDR3: TGTGCCAGCAGGGGGGACTGGGAGACCCAGTACTTC. This codes for CASRGDWETQYF.

This clonotype was found many times. The J gene is TRBJ2-3, the V gene TRBV9, with D perhaps TRBD1 or TRBD2 (6 bases each). Looked up from germline, CDR1 is SGDLS and CDR2 is YYNGEE. CDR3 length: 15 amino acids. Trimming pared 3 bases from V and 2 bases from J, leaving 13 bases between. This CDR3 is CASSAMGGLTDTQYF. In DNA form, the CDR3 reads TGTGCCAGCAGCGCCATGGGGGGCCTCACAGATACGCAGTATTTT.

This clonotype was seen many times. The V and J genes are TRBV5-1 and TRBJ2-4, with D unresolved. The V gene's germline CDR1 is SGHRS and CDR2 YFSETQ. The CDR3 consists of 12 residues. The V and J ends lost 4 bases and 7 bases respectively, with 9 bases between them. CDR3 sequence reads: CASSALGNIQYF. The CDR3 DNA reads TGCGCCAGCAGCGCTCTTGGGAACATTCAGTACTTC.

This clonotype was seen a handful of times. The chain links TRBV4-2 to TRBJ2-1, with 7 nucleotides matching TRBD2. Germline loops: CDR1 LGHNA, CDR2 YNFKEQ. V was clipped by 4 bases and J by 14 bases; unmatched bases: 5. This CDR3 is built from 11 residues. The DNA for the CDR3 is TGTGCCAGCAGCCGACTAGCCAGGGAGTTCTTC. Residues: CASSRLAREFF.

This clonotype appeared many times. The J gene is TRBJ2-7, the V gene TRBV27; 13 nucleotides agree with TRBD2. Germline-derived CDR1 and CDR2 are MNHEY and SMNVEV (reference sequence). The CDR3 is made up of 16 amino acids. The ends lost 5 bases at V and 5 bases at J; junction bases unmatched: 9. In DNA, the CDR3 is TGTGCCAGCAGTCCCCAAGGACTAGCGGGAGCCAACGAGCAGTACTTC. Translating gives CASSPQGLAGANEQYF.

J is TRBJ2-7 and V is TRBV3-1; D uncertain. Germline V CDR1 and CDR2: LGHDT, YNNKEL (reference sequence). Trimming pared 1 base from V and 5 bases from J, leaving 6 bases between. This CDR3 contains 12 residues. The DNA of the CDR3 is TGTGCCAGCAGCCAAGTTTCGAACGAGCAGTACTTC. Translating gives CASSQVSNEQYF.

Remarks on this clonotype: At one end, the junction sequence differs from germline, possibly due to a read error. The gene calls are TRBV14 and TRBJ2-3; D may be TRBD1 (8 bases). The CDR3 is 16 residues long. Looked up from germline, CDR1 is SGHDN and CDR2 is FVKESK. The CDR3 loop reads CASSQPLGGGTGTQYF. CDR3 DNA sequence: TGTGCCAGCAGCCAACCCCTTGGGGGGGGGACAGGTACGCAGTATTTT.

Details on this clonotype: Just one base apart from a much larger clone, this may be a read error. The chain joins TRBV6-2 or TRBV6-3 to TRBJ2-3, with D tentatively TRBD2 (7 bases). Germline assignment: CDR1 MNHEY and CDR2 SVGEGT. Between the trimmed V and J ends, which lost 8 bases and 9 bases, there was a span of 24 bases. The length of the CDR3 is 15 residues. The CDR3 protein is CASEGEGTQMGTQYF. In DNA, the CDR3 is TGTGCCAGCGAGGGGGAGGGAACACAGATGGGGACGCAGTATTTT.

The chain is built from TRBV19 and TRBJ1-1, with D perhaps matching TRBD1 (5 bases). The CDR3 loop spans 15 amino acids. Per germline, CDR1 LNHDA and CDR2 SQIVND (reference sequence). V lost 3 bases and J 13 bases, leaving 24 bases between the germline ends. CDR3 protein: CASSMGSPLYGGVFF. DNA for the CDR3: TGTGCCAGTAGTATGGGGTCCCCTCTCTATGGGGGTGTTTTCTTT.

This clonotype was detected ten times or more. CDR3 sequence: CASSVVNGGAGGYTF. The CDR3 coding sequence is TGTGCCAGCAGCGTAGTTAACGGGGGCGCAGGGGGCTACACCTTC. The rearrangement links TRBV9 to TRBJ1-2, with D possibly TRBD1 on 6 matching bases. Trimming took 0 bases from V and 8 from J, leaving 17 bases between them. The CDR3 runs to 15 residues. In germline, CDR1 is SGDLS, CDR2 YYNGEE.

The sample holds many counts of this clonotype. The chain combines TRBV27 with TRBJ2-1; TRBD1 agrees at 7 bases. The V segment lost 0 bases and the J segment 5 bases; nucleotides outside the gene matches: 1. The CDR3 extends over 14 amino acids. Per germline, CDR1 MNHEY and CDR2 SMNVEV (reference sequence). The CDR3 loop reads CASSLSGQHNEQFF. CDR3 coding DNA: TGTGCCAGCAGTTTATCGGGACAGCACAATGAGCAGTTCTTC.

This clonotype has at least ten counts. This chain uses TRBV5-1 with TRBJ2-5; D is uncertain. The CDR3 runs to 15 residues. V was trimmed by 2 bases and J by 1 base, leaving 12 bases between them. Germline V gene sequence: CDR1 SGHRS, CDR2 YFSETQ. The CDR3 nucleotides are TGCGCCAGCAGCTTTACATCCCACGTCCAAGAGACCCAGTACTTC. It encodes CASSFTSHVQETQYF.

Regarding this clonotype: This may be a read error, as it is one base from a much larger clone. This chain connects TRBV7-8 to TRBJ2-3; D is unresolved. The germline V gene encodes CDR1 SGHVS and CDR2 FQNEAQ. The CDR3 runs 14 residues. CDR3 in amino acids: CASSTTDFADTLYF. The CDR3 DNA reads TGTGCCAGCAGCACTACAGACTTCGCAGATACGCTGTATTTT.